This T cell receptor beta chain comes out of a study of OX40 agonist ivuxolimab in advanced cancers. Broader study findings: In a subset of nonresponders, normalized T-cell clonal expansion was also low. CD4+ and CD8+ T cells in blood underwent clonal expansion by week 6 at 0.1 to 3.0 mg/kg. The mean number of expanded clones was higher in CD8+ T cells than in CD4+. Among the lowest peripheral clonal expansion occurred in 0.1-3.0 mg/kg partial responders.

About this clone itself: Its antigen is not identified.

V was cut by 4 bases and J by 2 bases, with 9 bases left in between. Germline CDR1 MGHRA, CDR2 YSYEKL. This CDR3 region has 15 residues. Assay: immunoSEQ multiplex PCR; the TCRdb copy retains only in-frame clones and omits some. In the table there are about 100,000 clones, over 75% of which are singletons. The chain links TRBV4-1 to TRBJ1-6; D may be TRBD1 (5 bases). Sequences were derived from CD4+ or CD8+ T cells sorted from blood, sampled in a trial of the OX40 agonist ivuxolimab. This receptor was identified in an adult with an advanced solid tumor such as melanoma, head and neck, liver or kidney cancer. DNA for the CDR3: TGCGCCAGCAGCCCCCAGGGAACCTATAATTCACCCCTCCACTTT. It encodes CASSPQGTYNSPLHF.